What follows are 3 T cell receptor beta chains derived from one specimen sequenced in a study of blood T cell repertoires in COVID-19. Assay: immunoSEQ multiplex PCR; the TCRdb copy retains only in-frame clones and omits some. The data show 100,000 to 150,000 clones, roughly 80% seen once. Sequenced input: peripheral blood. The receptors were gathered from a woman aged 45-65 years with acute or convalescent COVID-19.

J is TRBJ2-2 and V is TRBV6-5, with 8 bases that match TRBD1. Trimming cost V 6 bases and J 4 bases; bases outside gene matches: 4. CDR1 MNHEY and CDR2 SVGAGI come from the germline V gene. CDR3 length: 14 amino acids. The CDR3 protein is CASRRDRSTGELFF. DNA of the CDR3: TGTGCCAGCAGGAGGGACAGGTCCACCGGGGAGCTGTTTTTT.

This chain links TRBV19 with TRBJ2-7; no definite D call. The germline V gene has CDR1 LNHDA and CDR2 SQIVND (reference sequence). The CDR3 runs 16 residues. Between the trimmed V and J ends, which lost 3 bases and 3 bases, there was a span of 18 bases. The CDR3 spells CASSIPSVGKIYEQYF. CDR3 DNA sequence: TGTGCCAGTAGTATCCCCTCTGTCGGTAAGATCTACGAGCAGTACTTC.

Here the CDR3 DNA reads TGTGCCAGCAGCTTAAGGAGGAACACTGAAGCTTTCTTT. Its translation is CASSLRRNTEAFF. The chain links TRBV7-3 to TRBJ1-1; D is undetermined. The CDR3 length is 13 residues. Germline V gene data show CDR1 as SGHTA and CDR2 as FQGTGA. V lost 1 base to trimming and J lost 1 base, with 4 bases between them.